The present entry profiles one T cell receptor (beta chain) with its context. Assay: immunoSEQ multiplex PCR; the TCRdb copy retains only in-frame clones and omits some. The data contain roughly 300,000 clones, 85% of them singletons. This sample stems from a study of blood T cell repertoires in COVID-19. Overall study context: The analysed material was cDNA or gDNA that came from T cells, B-cell-depleted T cells, or PBMCs.

Those who participated ranged in age from roughly 18 to 100 years and resided in approximately 26 US areas. Input material: PBMCs or T cells enriched from blood (not recorded which). The receptor comes from a woman aged 50 to 60 who had recovered from COVID-19.

Written as DNA, the CDR3 is TGTGCCAGCTCACCGCTCAGGGGGCACACAGATACGCAGTATTTT. It translates to CASSPLRGHTDTQYF. The chain joins TRBV18 to TRBJ2-3; 8 nucleotides agree with TRBD1. Per the germline V gene, CDR1 is KGHSH and CDR2 is LQKENI. With 3 bases clipped from V and 2 bases from J, the junction kept 4 bases outside the gene matches. The CDR3 extends over 15 amino acids.